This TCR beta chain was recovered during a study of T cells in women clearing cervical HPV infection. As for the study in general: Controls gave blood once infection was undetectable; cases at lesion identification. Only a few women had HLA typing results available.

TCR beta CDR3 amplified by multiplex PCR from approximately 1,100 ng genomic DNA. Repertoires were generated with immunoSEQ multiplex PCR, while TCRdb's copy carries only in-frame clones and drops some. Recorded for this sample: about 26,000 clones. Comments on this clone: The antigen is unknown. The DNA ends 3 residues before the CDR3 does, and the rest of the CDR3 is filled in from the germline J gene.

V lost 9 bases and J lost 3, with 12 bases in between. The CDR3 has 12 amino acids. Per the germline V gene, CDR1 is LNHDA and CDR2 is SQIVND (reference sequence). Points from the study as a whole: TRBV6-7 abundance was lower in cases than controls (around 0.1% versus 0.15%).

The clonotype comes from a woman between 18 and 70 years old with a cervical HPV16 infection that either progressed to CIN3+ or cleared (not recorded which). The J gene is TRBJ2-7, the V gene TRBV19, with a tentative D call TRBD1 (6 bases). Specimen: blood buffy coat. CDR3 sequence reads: CASSGTLYEQYF. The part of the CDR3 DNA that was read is TGTGCCAGCTCCGGGACACTCTACGAG.